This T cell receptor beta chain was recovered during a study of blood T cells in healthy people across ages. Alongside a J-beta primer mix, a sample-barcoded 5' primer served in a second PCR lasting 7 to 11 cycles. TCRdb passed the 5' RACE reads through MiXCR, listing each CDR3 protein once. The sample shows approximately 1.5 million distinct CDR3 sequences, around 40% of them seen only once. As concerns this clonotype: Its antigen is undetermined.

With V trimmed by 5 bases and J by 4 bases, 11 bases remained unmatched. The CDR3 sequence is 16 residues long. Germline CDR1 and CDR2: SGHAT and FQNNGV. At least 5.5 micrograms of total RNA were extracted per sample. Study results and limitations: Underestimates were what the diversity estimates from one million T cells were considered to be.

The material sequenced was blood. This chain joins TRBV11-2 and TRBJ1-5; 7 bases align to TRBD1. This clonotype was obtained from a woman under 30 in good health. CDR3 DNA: TGTGCCAGCAGCCCGCACAGGGGAGGCCAAAATCAGCCCCAGCATTTT. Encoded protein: CASSPHRGGQNQPQHF. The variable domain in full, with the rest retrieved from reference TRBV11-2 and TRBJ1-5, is EAGVAQSPRYKIIEKRQSVAFWCNPISGHATLYWYQQILGQGPKLLIQFQNNGVVDDSQLPKDRFSAERLKGVDSTLKIQPAKLEDSAVYLCASSPHRGGQNQPQHFGDGTRLSIL.